This passage covers 27 T cell receptor beta chains from one sample sequenced in a study of post-analysis software for immune sequencing data. Study-wide points: About 5 TRBV segments appeared more often in patients than in controls, and TRBV5-6, TRBV5-1 and TRBV20-1 were among these.

Antigens for these TCRs are unknown. Tagging with unique molecular identifiers was a feature of the TCR beta cDNA libraries. Each CDR3 protein gets one entry after TCRdb re-called the PCR reads with MiXCR. The sample carries about 400,000 distinct CDR3 sequences, about a third recorded once. The specimen sequenced was blood. These receptors came from a girl under 18 with multiple sclerosis.

The chain uses TRBV7-3 and TRBJ2-1; D is perhaps TRBD1 (6 bases). This CDR3 has 15 amino acids. V gave up 5 bases and J gave up 1 base, with 12 bases separating them. Germline CDR1 is SGHTA and CDR2 is FQGTGA. The DNA for the CDR3 is TGTGCCAGCAGCGACACAGGGAATTCCTACAATGAGCAGTTCTTC. Protein: CASSDTGNSYNEQFF.

The CDR3 DNA sequence: TGCAGCGTTGAAGGGAGACAGGAAACTAACGAGCAGTACTTC. Protein: CSVEGRQETNEQYF. V usage is TRBV29-1 and J usage is TRBJ2-4, with D maybe TRBD1 (6 bases). The J call is doubtful: the DNA matches TRBJ2-7 better. Germline V gene data show CDR1 as SQVTM and CDR2 as ANQGSEA. The CDR3 has 14 amino acids.

The chain has TRBV5-1 and TRBJ2-7, with a tentative D call TRBD1 (6 bases). The germline V and J ends were trimmed by 1 base and 2 bases, with 16 bases remaining between them. The CDR3 length is 16 residues. Germline values: CDR1 SGHRS, CDR2 YFSETQ. The chain's CDR3 is CASSLNHQGSTYEQYF. CDR3 bases: TGCGCCAGCAGCTTGAATCACCAGGGGTCCACCTACGAGCAGTACTTC.

The gene calls are TRBV27 and TRBJ1-5; weak D call: TRBD1 (5 bases). The CDR3 extends over 15 amino acids. Germline V lookup: CDR1 MNHEY, CDR2 SMNVEV (reference sequence). The V end lost 4 bases, the J end lost 1 base, and 11 bases lay between the germline ends. The DNA for the CDR3 is TGTGCCAGCAGTTCCTCCTGGACAAGCAATCAGCCCCAGCATTTT. It specifies CASSSSWTSNQPQHF.

This clonotype appeared a few times. The chain employs TRBV2 and TRBJ2-4; D may match TRBD1 or TRBD2 (5 bases each). The DNA end lines up better with TRBJ2-7; the J call may be wrong. In germline, CDR1 is SNHLY, CDR2 FYNNEI. The CDR3 totals 12 residues. The CDR3 nucleotides read TGTGCCAGCATGGGGGAAGGCTACGAGCAGTACTTC. Amino acid sequence: CASMGEGYEQYF.

The V and J genes are TRBV3-1 and TRBJ2-7; D gene unclear. Germline assignment: CDR1 LGHDT and CDR2 YNNKEL (reference sequence). There are 13 residues in the CDR3. V shed 0 bases and J shed 4 bases, with 7 bases lying between them. DNA of the CDR3: TGTGCCAGCAGCCAAGAAAATTGGTACGAGCAGTACTTC. This encodes CASSQENWYEQYF.

In its sample, this clonotype was seen once. V usage is TRBV7-9 and J usage is TRBJ2-3, with 9 bases that match TRBD2. This CDR3 is 16 amino acids long. V shed 4 bases and J 0 bases; nucleotides not matched to a gene: 5. Germline loops: CDR1 SEHNR, CDR2 FQNEAQ (reference sequence). The CDR3 is CASSSERGASTDTQYF. DNA of the CDR3: TGTGCCAGCAGCTCGGAGCGGGGGGCAAGCACAGATACGCAGTATTTT.

Comment on this clonotype: Germline and junction disagree at one end, which may indicate a read error. V gene TRBV5-1 combines with J gene TRBJ2-1, with TRBD2 identical over 9 bases. Germline V gene lookup returns CDR1 SGHRS and CDR2 YFSETQ. The CDR3 is made up of 14 amino acids. In DNA, the CDR3 is TGCACCAGCTGTGGGTCTAGCGGGGATAATGAGCAGTTCTTC. Translation gives CTSCGSSGDNEQFF. The whole variable domain, filled in from reference TRBV5-1 and TRBJ2-1, reads KAGVTQTPRYLIKTRGQQVTLSCSPISGHRSVSWYQQTPGQGLQFLFEYFSETQRNKGNFPGRFSGRQFSNSRSEMNVSTLELGDSALYLCTSCGSSGDNEQFFGPGTRLTVL.

V usage is TRBV15 and J usage is TRBJ2-1; 11 nucleotides align to TRBD2. CDR1 LNHNV and CDR2 YYDKDF come from the germline V gene (reference sequence). V gave up 4 bases and J gave up 2 bases; unmatched junction bases: 1. CDR3 length equals 15 residues. The CDR3 nucleotides read TGTGCCACCAGCAATAGCGGGGGGGCCTACAATGAGCAGTTCTTC. This sequence encodes CATSNSGGAYNEQFF. The full variable domain, completed using reference TRBV15 and TRBJ2-1, is DAMVIQNPRYQVTQFGKPVTLSCSQTLNHNVMYWYQQKSSQAPKLLFHYYDKDFNNEADTPDNFQSRRPNTSFCFLDIRSPGLGDTAMYLCATSNSGGAYNEQFFGPGTRLTVL.

This rearrangement joins TRBV6-5 to TRBJ2-5; the D gene is possibly TRBD1 (8 bases). The DNA end is more similar to TRBJ2-7, so the J call may be wrong. There are 15 residues in the CDR3. CDR1 is MNHEY, CDR2 SVGAGI, per germline. CDR3 sequence: CASSHGQGGSYEQYF. The CDR3 DNA sequence: TGTGCCAGCAGTCACGGACAGGGAGGGTCCTACGAGCAGTACTTC.

CDR3 in DNA: TGTGCCAGCAGCGTTCGGGGGAAGGAGGAGACCCAGTACTTC. It translates to CASSVRGKEETQYF. The rearrangement links TRBV9 to TRBJ2-7, with a tentative D call TRBD2 (6 bases). The end of the DNA is better explained by TRBJ2-5, so the J call may be wrong. Germline V gives CDR1 SGDLS, CDR2 YYNGEE. The CDR3 sequence is 14 residues long.

As for this clonotype: Germline is not matched at one junction end, which may reflect a read error. The CDR3 spells CTSSSPMSGLLMNTEAFF. The CDR3 region has the DNA TGTACCAGCAGCTCCCCTATGAGCGGGCTTTTAATGAACACTGAAGCTTTCTTT. V and J are TRBV7-9 and TRBJ1-1; unclear D gene. The CDR3 is 18 residues long. The germline CDR1 and CDR2 sequences are SEHNR and FQNEAQ (reference sequence).

DNA for the CDR3: TGCAGCGTTGAAAGTCCGACAGTTCCCTACGAGCAGTACTTC. Translated: CSVESPTVPYEQYF. The chain combines TRBV29-1 with TRBJ2-7; perhaps TRBD1 as D (5 bases). The length of the CDR3 is 14 residues. Germline CDR1 is SQVTM and CDR2 is ANQGSEA. V dropped 2 bases and J dropped 2 bases, with 13 bases sitting between them.

CDR3 region: CASSLEGTRLYNEQFF. CDR3 coding DNA: TGCGCCAGCAGCTTGGAGGGGACAAGGCTATACAATGAGCAGTTCTTC. The chain uses TRBV5-1 and TRBJ2-1; a weak D match, TRBD1 (6 bases). With 0 bases removed from V and 4 bases from J, the gap between germline ends came to 14 bases. Germline V CDR1 and CDR2: SGHRS, YFSETQ. CDR3 length: 16 residues.

This chain uses TRBV2 with TRBJ2-5; possible D gene TRBD1, 6 bases. The CDR3 is 13 residues long. With 7 bases removed from V and 0 bases from J, the gap between germline ends came to 9 bases. The germline V gene encodes CDR1 SNHLY and CDR2 FYNNEI. CDR3 sequence: CASNTGYQETQYF. In nucleotides, the CDR3 is TGTGCCAGCAATACAGGGTACCAAGAGACCCAGTACTTC.

The CDR3 protein is CASSQERTGEKLFF. The CDR3 nucleotides are TGTGCCAGCAGCCAAGAACGGACAGGTGAAAAACTGTTTTTT. The chain recombines TRBV4-2 with TRBJ1-4; 7 bases are shared with TRBD1. CDR1 LGHNA and CDR2 YNFKEQ come from the germline V gene. V trimming: 0 bases; J trimming: 7 bases; junction bases outside the gene matches: 2. CDR3 length: 14 amino acids.

This chain joins TRBV4-1 and TRBJ1-6, with D hard to call. Trimming shortened V by 1 base and J by 2 bases, and 9 bases separated the two germline ends. Per germline, CDR1 MGHRA and CDR2 YSYEKL. The CDR3 totals 16 residues. Written as DNA, the CDR3 is TGCGCCAGCAGCCAAGTGGGAGAAGCCTATAATTCACCCCTCCACTTT. Its translation is CASSQVGEAYNSPLHF.

The chain couples TRBV12-3 or TRBV12-4 to TRBJ2-1; D remains ambiguous. V was clipped by 2 bases and J by 7 bases, with 12 bases between them. This CDR3 has 14 residues. CDR3 region: CASSLFQIRNEQFF. DNA of the CDR3: TGTGCCAGCAGTTTATTTCAGATAAGAAATGAGCAGTTCTTC.

V and J are TRBV4-2 and TRBJ2-5; D ambiguous. Germline-derived CDR1 and CDR2 are LGHNA and YNFKEQ. Trimming pared 0 bases from V and 2 bases from J, leaving 13 bases between. The CDR3 runs 16 residues. The CDR3 loop reads CASSQETHPGQETQYF. The CDR3, as DNA: TGTGCCAGCAGCCAAGAGACACACCCTGGGCAAGAGACCCAGTACTTC.

Only a few counts were recorded for this clonotype. V and J are TRBV4-1 and TRBJ1-5, with D maybe TRBD1 (6 bases). The CDR3 spans 15 residues. Germline V gene data show CDR1 as MGHRA and CDR2 as YSYEKL. V was shortened by 0 bases and J by 3 bases, with 9 bases between the two germline ends. The CDR3 coding sequence is TGCGCCAGCAGCCAAGACCCAGGGGACAATCAGCCCCAGCATTTT. Protein: CASSQDPGDNQPQHF.

The chain couples TRBV3-1 to TRBJ1-5; tentative D call: TRBD1 (5 bases). Germline V lookup: CDR1 LGHDT, CDR2 YNNKEL (reference sequence). This CDR3 contains 12 residues. V was pared by 5 bases and J by 5 bases, with 7 bases between. The CDR3 DNA reads TGTGCCAGCAGCATGGGGGATCAGCCCCAGCATTTT. Translation: CASSMGDQPQHF.

The sample holds a few counts of this clonotype. The chain has TRBV20-1 and TRBJ2-7, with TRBD2 identical over 8 bases. CDR1 DFQATT and CDR2 SNEGSKA come from the germline V gene (reference sequence). V trimming: 3 bases; J trimming: 2 bases; junction bases outside the gene matches: 3. The CDR3 covers 13 residues. CDR3 sequence (DNA): TGCAGTGCTAGGCCGGGAGGGCCCTACGAGCAGTACTTC. Residues: CSARPGGPYEQYF.

This clonotype was counted between two and nine times. The junction and the germline gene differ at one end; a read error may be behind it. V is TRBV6-5 and J is TRBJ1-1, with D maybe TRBD1 (6 bases). The CDR3 totals 12 residues. Germline V gene lookup returns CDR1 MNHEY and CDR2 SVGAGI. CDR3 sequence: CASSSRGGEAFF. The CDR3 DNA follows: TGTGCCAGTAGTTCCAGGGGTGGTGAAGCTTTCTTT.

This clonotype was counted between two and nine times. This chain uses TRBV7-2 with TRBJ2-5; D might be TRBD1 or TRBD2, each matching 5 bases. Germline lookup yields CDR1 SGHTA and CDR2 FQGNSA. This CDR3 comprises 15 residues. Trimming shortened V by 4 bases and J by 0 bases, and 12 bases separated the two germline ends. CDR3 amino acids: CASSSPGPNQETQYF. The CDR3 DNA sequence: TGTGCCAGCAGCTCCCCGGGACCCAACCAAGAGACCCAGTACTTC.

The chain is built from TRBV25-1 and TRBJ1-6; D may be TRBD1 (6 bases). The CDR3 has 15 residues. Trimming stripped 5 bases from V and 5 bases from J, with 13 bases between. Germline V gene data show CDR1 as MGHDK and CDR2 as SYGVNS. The CDR3 reads CASSPLEGDNSPLHF. DNA for the CDR3: TGTGCCAGCAGTCCCCTTGAGGGGGATAATTCACCCCTCCACTTT.

V gene TRBV20-1 combines with J gene TRBJ2-7; D not certain. The V end was cut by 5 bases, the J end by 3 bases, with 11 bases between. There are 12 residues in the CDR3. CDR1 and CDR2 from the germline V gene are DFQATT and SNEGSKA (reference sequence). In DNA, the CDR3 is TGCAGTGCTCCTCTTGACGGCTACGAGCAGTACTTC. Its protein product is CSAPLDGYEQYF.

The chain joins TRBV25-1 to TRBJ1-6, with 9 bases aligning to TRBD1. This CDR3 has 14 amino acids. V dropped 4 bases and J dropped 9; count of bases not matched to a gene: 4. Germline values: CDR1 MGHDK, CDR2 SYGVNS. The CDR3 nucleotides read TGTGCCAGCAGTGCCGGGACAGGGCGTTCACCCCTCCACTTT. Amino acids: CASSAGTGRSPLHF.